Listed below are T cell receptor beta chains from one sample, sequenced in a study of T cell repertoires in cytomegalovirus infection. TCRdb re-analysed the reads in MiXCR, keeping a single row per CDR3 protein. The data contain hundreds of thousands of distinct CDR3 sequences, about a sixth of them singletons. Specimen: PBMCs. These receptors were obtained from a human donor in good health (CMV status not recorded). Some clones in this sample may be carry-over from other donors' samples. The CDR3 runs from the conserved cysteine through the conserved F or W. The order of the fields is D gene, V gene, clone size, J gene, CDR3 protein, CDR3 DNA. A D gene is named only where the DNA matches it firmly. Size is omitted from some rows. Given values are once, few, many or a class for expanded clones.

>NA|TRBV10-2|many|TRBJ1-6
CASSDRRSPLHF
TGCGCCAGCAGTGACAGACGGTCACCCCTCCACTTT
>TRBD1|TRBV20-1|few|TRBJ2-7
CSAPLTGRTYEQYF
TGCAGTGCCCCTTTGACAGGGCGAACCTACGAGCAGTACTTC
>TRBD2|TRBV4-2|NA|TRBJ2-5
CASSQDTLAGAQETQYF
TGTGCCAGCAGCCAAGATACCCTAGCGGGTGCTCAAGAGACCCAGTACTTC
>TRBD2|TRBV7-2|many|TRBJ2-7
CASSFGDPGGEQYF
TGTGCCAGCAGCTTTGGGGACCCGGGGGGCGAGCAGTACTTC
>NA|TRBV24-1|NA|TRBJ2-5
CATSAPGQEETQYF
TGTGCCACCAGTGCCCCGGGGCAAGAAGAGACCCAGTACTTC
>TRBD1|TRBV19|many|TRBJ1-1
CASSPGQGWTEAFF
TGTGCCAGTAGTCCGGGACAGGGGTGGACTGAAGCTTTCTTT
>NA|TRBV3-1|NA|TRBJ2-5
CASSRSGFLGGQETQYF
TGTGCCAGCAGCCGATCGGGGTTCCTTGGGGGGCAAGAGACCCAGTACTTC
>TRBD1|TRBV2|NA|TRBJ1-6
CASSETPRQGKYNSPLHF
TGTGCCAGCAGTGAAACCCCGCGACAGGGGAAATATAATTCACCCCTCCACTTT
>TRBD1|TRBV20-1|NA|TRBJ1-5
CSASRDSFNQPQHF
TGCAGTGCTAGCCGGGACAGCTTCAATCAGCCCCAGCATTTT
>NA|TRBV10-3|many|TRBJ2-1
CAISESLENEQFF
TGTGCCATCAGTGAGTCCTTAGAGAATGAGCAGTTCTTC
>NA|TRBV28|few|TRBJ1-2
CASSLINPGSNYGYTF
TGTGCCAGCAGTTTAATCAACCCGGGGTCTAACTATGGCTACACCTTC
>TRBD1|TRBV4-2|many|TRBJ1-4
CASSQGQGSEKLFF
TGTGCCAGCAGCCAAGGACAGGGGTCTGAAAAACTGTTTTTT
>NA|TRBV6-1|many|TRBJ2-2
CASTLTGLGTGELFF
TGTGCCAGCACCCTGACGGGCCTCGGCACCGGGGAGCTGTTTTTT
>NA|TRBV7-2|many|TRBJ1-1
CASSLGAYTEAFF
TGTGCCAGCAGCTTAGGGGCCTACACTGAAGCTTTCTTT
>NA|TRBV6-8|NA|TRBJ1-2
CASSYSAGVGYGYTF
TGTGCCAGCAGTTACTCGGCGGGGGTGGGCTATGGCTACACCTTC
>NA|TRBV6-5|many|TRBJ1-2
CASSYSPDGYGYTF
TGTGCCAGCAGTTACTCCCCCGACGGCTATGGCTACACCTTC
>TRBD2|TRBV7-9|NA|TRBJ2-7
CATSGSGGSYEQYF
TGTGCCACCTCGGGTAGCGGGGGCTCCTACGAGCAGTACTTC
>NA|TRBV7-3|NA|TRBJ2-1
CASSQDGGAGEQFF
TGTGCCAGCAGCCAAGATGGGGGGGCAGGTGAGCAGTTCTTC
>NA|TRBV6-1|many|TRBJ2-1
CASSPAETVAYNEQFF
TGTGCCAGCAGTCCCGCCGAGACGGTGGCCTACAATGAGCAGTTCTTC
>NA|TRBV7-9|NA|TRBJ2-7
CASSLSVNSIEQYF
TGTGCCAGCAGCTTATCCGTGAACTCTATCGAGCAGTACTTC
>NA|TRBV5-4|few|TRBJ1-3
CASSLGGTHSGNTIYF
TGTGCCAGCAGCTTGGGAGGCACTCACTCTGGAAACACCATATATTTT
>NA|TRBV5-3|NA|TRBJ1-1
CARSSPGIGTEAFF
TGTGCCAGAAGCTCCCCGGGTATTGGCACTGAAGCTTTCTTT
>TRBD1|TRBV20-1|NA|TRBJ1-4
CSATGQGVEKLFF
TGCAGCGCTACGGGACAGGGGGTGGAAAAACTGTTTTTT
>NA|TRBV9|many|TRBJ2-3
CASSERGQGTDTQYF
TGTGCCAGCAGCGAAAGGGGCCAGGGGACAGATACGCAGTATTTT
>TRBD2|TRBV12-3/TRBV12-4|many|TRBJ2-1
CASSLRSGGEDEQFF
TGTGCCAGCAGTTTAAGGAGCGGGGGGGAGGATGAGCAGTTCTTC
>TRBD2|TRBV5-6|many|TRBJ2-2
CASSLTSGGITGELFF
TGTGCCAGCAGCTTGACTAGCGGGGGGATCACCGGGGAGCTGTTTTTT
>TRBD1|TRBV27|NA|TRBJ2-7
CATVDREGREQYF
TGTGCCACCGTGGACAGGGAAGGTCGCGAGCAGTACTTC
>NA|TRBV28|NA|TRBJ2-7
CASTRRYGEQYF
TGTGCCAGCACCAGGCGTTACGGCGAGCAGTACTTC
>TRBD2|TRBV4-3|few|TRBJ2-7
CASSPSSGGYEQYF
TGCGCCAGCAGCCCCTCTAGCGGGGGCTACGAGCAGTACTTC
>NA|TRBV28|NA|TRBJ1-6
CASSRFSPLHF
TGTGCCAGCAGTCGCTTTTCCCCCCTCCACTTT
>NA|TRBV7-2|NA|TRBJ1-1
CASSLIMNTEAFF
TGTGCCAGCAGCTTGATCATGAACACTGAAGCTTTCTTT
>NA|TRBV20-1|NA|TRBJ2-5
CSASFLETQYF
TGCAGTGCTAGCTTCCTAGAGACCCAGTACTTC
>TRBD2|TRBV6-5|many|TRBJ2-3
CASSYSGLAGQRGTDTQYF
TGTGCCAGCAGTTACTCGGGACTAGCGGGGCAACGGGGCACAGATACGCAGTATTTT
>TRBD1|TRBV7-2|many|TRBJ1-2
CASSSGQRGYGYTF
TGTGCCAGCAGCTCGGGACAGCGCGGATACGGCTACACCTTC
>NA|TRBV12-3/TRBV12-4|few|TRBJ2-1
CASSFSVSYNEQFF
TGTGCCAGCAGTTTCAGTGTCTCCTACAATGAGCAGTTCTTC
>NA|TRBV7-9|NA|TRBJ2-2
CASSLSGLTNTGELFF
TGTGCCAGCAGCTTATCAGGGCTTACGAACACCGGGGAGCTGTTTTTT
>NA|TRBV11-2|few|TRBJ1-1
CASSPIVDSLDTEAFF
TGTGCCAGCAGCCCAATAGTGGACAGTTTGGACACTGAAGCTTTCTTT
>TRBD1|TRBV20-1|NA|TRBJ1-5
CSATRAGGTGQPQHF
TGCAGTGCTACCCGGGCAGGGGGGACGGGTCAGCCCCAGCATTTT
>NA|TRBV6-5|NA|TRBJ1-6
CASSYSRAGDSPLHF
TGTGCCAGCAGTTACTCTAGGGCAGGGGATTCACCCCTCCACTTT
>NA|TRBV11-1|few|TRBJ2-1
CASTLRPDSPQFF
TGTGCCAGCACCCTTCGGCCCGACAGCCCGCAGTTCTTC
>NA|TRBV12-3/TRBV12-4|many|TRBJ1-5
CASSLMTGVTNQPQHF
TGTGCCAGCAGTCTGATGACAGGCGTCACCAATCAGCCCCAGCATTTT
>TRBD1|TRBV7-9|many|TRBJ2-3
CASSLIGTGITDTQYF
TGTGCCAGCAGCTTAATAGGGACAGGTATCACAGATACGCAGTATTTT
>NA|TRBV20-1|few|TRBJ1-2
CSALTRTGYGYTF
TGCAGTGCTCTCACAAGGACCGGCTATGGCTACACCTTC
>TRBD2|TRBV15|few|TRBJ2-3
CATSRDAGLAASTDTQYF
TGTGCCACCAGCAGAGATGCCGGACTAGCGGCTAGCACAGATACGCAGTATTTT
>NA|TRBV7-2|many|TRBJ1-1
CASSPWPGNTEAFF
TGTGCCAGCAGCCCCTGGCCAGGGAATACTGAAGCTTTCTTT
>NA|TRBV7-2|many|TRBJ1-1
CASSLGGSLKAFF
TGTGCCAGCAGCTTAGGTGGGAGCCTGAAAGCTTTCTTT
>NA|TRBV7-2|many|TRBJ1-2
CASSFNSGNYGYTF
TGTGCCAGCAGCTTTAATAGTGGAAACTATGGCTACACCTTC
>TRBD1|TRBV5-1|few|TRBJ1-1
CASTRTGVSMNTEAFF
TGCGCCAGCACCCGGACAGGGGTTTCAATGAACACTGAAGCTTTCTTT
>NA|TRBV2|many|TRBJ1-5
CASSEAWGGRQPQHF
TGTGCCAGCAGTGAAGCGTGGGGGGGAAGACAGCCCCAGCATTTT
>NA|TRBV6-6|few|TRBJ2-6
CASTKQDSGANVLTF
TGTGCCAGCACAAAACAGGACTCTGGGGCCAACGTCCTGACTTTC
>TRBD1|TRBV12-3/TRBV12-4|NA|TRBJ2-6
CASSPGTGRSGANVLTF
TGTGCCAGCAGTCCCGGGACAGGGCGCTCTGGGGCCAACGTCCTGACTTTC
>TRBD2|TRBV19|NA|TRBJ2-1
CASMPSGGSSYNEQFF
TGTGCCAGTATGCCTAGCGGGGGAAGCTCCTACAATGAGCAGTTCTTC
>NA|TRBV4-1|NA|TRBJ1-1
CASSLGQNINTEAFF
TGCGCCAGCAGCCTCGGACAGAATATAAACACTGAAGCTTTCTTT
>NA|TRBV12-3/TRBV12-4|few|TRBJ2-5
CASRLQGMGTQYF
TGTGCCAGCAGGTTACAGGGTATGGGGACCCAGTACTTC
>TRBD2|TRBV7-6|many|TRBJ2-3
CASSGGEKDTQYF
TGTGCCAGCAGCGGGGGGGAGAAAGATACGCAGTATTTT
>TRBD1|TRBV7-8|many|TRBJ2-7
CASSAGQGGPYEQYF
TGTGCCAGCAGCGCTGGACAGGGCGGACCCTACGAGCAGTACTTC
>NA|TRBV12-3/TRBV12-4|NA|TRBJ2-5
CASRDFLETQYF
TGTGCCAGCAGGGACTTTCTGGAGACCCAGTACTTC
>TRBD1|TRBV4-1|NA|TRBJ2-3
CASSQGQGAADTQYF
TGCGCCAGCAGCCAGGGACAGGGGGCTGCAGATACGCAGTATTTT
>NA|TRBV7-8|few|TRBJ1-4
CASSLGTLGSRANEKLFF
TGTGCCAGCAGCTTAGGGACACTCGGGAGCCGGGCAAATGAAAAACTGTTTTTT